This T cell receptor beta chain was captured by sequencing in a study of T cells after yellow fever vaccination (dated by TCRdb to 2018 to 2020). In terms of the full investigation: The SMART-Seq v4 Ultra Low Input RNA kit was used to prepare libraries from fractions with low cell numbers. To follow T-cell clones before and after both primary and booster YFV17D yellow fever vaccination, bulk TCR alpha and beta repertoires underwent longitudinal sequencing. Blood samples were taken at several timepoints before and after primary and secondary immunization, and bulk PBMC replicates and cell subsets were isolated. Two healthy male donors, one aged 18 to 29 and one aged 30 to 39 years, were included in the cohort. The paper as a whole reports these results and caveats: Most clones expanded after primary vaccination (about 96% of CD4 and 70% to 90% of CD8) were re-detected after the booster, suggesting that broad memory maintenance occurred. The secondary T-cell response was found to be weaker but faster than the primary response, with a peak reached on day 5 rather than on day 15. A small share of clonotypes was detected in both CD4 and CD8 compartments, with the overlap likely arising from convergent recombination. Because only two donors were included in the study, the extent to which the findings can be generalized is limited. FACS-sorted repertoires could contain abundant contaminating clonotypes from the bulk population, so computational filtering was required.

This clonotype was detected ten times or more. No cognate antigen has been identified for it. Base qualities are missing; no much larger clone stands one base away. Explained via the paper, the treatment or condition label denotes: live attenuated yellow fever vaccine strain. A standard Ficoll-Paque protocol was used to isolate PBMCs from peripheral blood. CD4 and CD8 T-cell fractions were isolated with Dynabeads CD4 and CD8 positive selection kits. TriZol was used to extract RNA from bulk PBMCs, from CD4 and CD8 fractions, and from dextramer-positive and dextramer-negative fractions. TCR cDNA was synthesized by 5'RACE template switching, which introduced a universal primer site and unique molecular identifiers. Priming for cDNA synthesis came from both the TCR alpha and TCR beta constant segments. Libraries were amplified in two PCR steps, with sample barcodes and sequencing adapters added in the second step. Sequencing of the libraries was done on either Illumina HiSeq 2500 (2x100 bp) or NovaSeq (2x150 bp). Per the original workflow: Reads were demultiplexed and collapsed into UMI consensus sequences with MIGEC, and V(D)J alignment was performed with MiXCR. Vaccine-responding clonotypes were defined with edgeR using replicate PBMC samples, requiring FDR below 0.01 and a log2 fold change above 5 up to day 15. CD4 or CD8 identity was assigned to each bulk clonotype according to whether the clonotype was present at higher abundance in the sequenced CD4 repertoire or the sequenced CD8 repertoire. TCRdb reprocessing: public reads trimmed at Q25 with fastp, clones called with MiXCR, in-frame beta chains kept. Each entry is one CDR3 protein sequence, shown with its most common DNA and genes. Clone size and V and J calls follow TCRdb, not the original study. This sample lists a few hundred thousand distinct CDR3 sequences; 6.9% were detected once. The leading ten clones occupy 0.65% to 0.9% of the sample.

Including cysteine and phenylalanine, the CDR3 has 14 amino acids. The retained sequence is limited to the CDR3, 42 bases, with the frame set at the first base. The V and J ends are trimmed by 11 bases and 0 bases, leaving 14 bases between them. For CDR1 and CDR2, the germline V gene (reference sequence) lists LNHDA and SQIVND. The sequencing here drew on CD4+ T cells sorted from PBMCs, taken 15 days after the yellow fever booster vaccination. The chain was built from TRBV19 and TRBJ1-5; the D region possibly corresponds to TRBD1 (6 bases align). The sequence was collected from a young man who received the YFV17D yellow fever vaccine. CDR3 region: CASDDRSSNQPQHF. The nucleotides read TGTGCCTCTGACGACAGGAGTAGCAATCAGCCCCAGCATTTT.